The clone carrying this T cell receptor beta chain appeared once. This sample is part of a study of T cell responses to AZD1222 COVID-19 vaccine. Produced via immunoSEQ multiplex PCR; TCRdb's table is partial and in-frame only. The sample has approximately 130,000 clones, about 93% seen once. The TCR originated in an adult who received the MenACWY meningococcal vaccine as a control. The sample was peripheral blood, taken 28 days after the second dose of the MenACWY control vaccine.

DNA of the CDR3: TGCGCCAGCAGCGTTACTAGCGGGGGTGTCGGGGAGCTGTTTTTT. Translating it yields CASSVTSGGVGELFF. The V and J genes are TRBV5-1 and TRBJ2-2; 11 bases fit TRBD2. J lost 7 bases, V lost 4 bases, and 6 bases had no gene match. Germline V lookup: CDR1 SGHRS, CDR2 YFSETQ. This CDR3 spans 15 amino acids.